Described below is a single TCR beta chain sequence and its context. The method was immunoSEQ multiplex PCR; TCRdb's version includes in-frame clones alone and lacks a portion of them. The sample has 200,000 or so clones; roughly 85% are singletons. This specimen belongs to a study of blood T cell repertoires in COVID-19. Study details: Samples representing acute and convalescent COVID-19 were sourced from the United States, Italy and Spain. PBMCs, B-cell-depleted T cells, or T cells provided the cDNA or gDNA that made up the material.

CDR3 length: 16 residues. The germline V gene has CDR1 MDHEN and CDR2 SYDVKM. Trimming removed 6 bases from V and 5 bases from J; junction bases left unmatched: 11. The receptor was derived from a man aged 45 to 65 who had recovered from COVID-19. What was sequenced was peripheral blood. The chain couples TRBV28 to TRBJ1-2, with 11 bases lining up with TRBD1. The CDR3 region is CASSAAGTGGFYGYTF. Written as DNA, the CDR3 is TGTGCCAGCAGCGCTGCAGGGACAGGGGGGTTTTATGGCTACACCTTC.